Each of the 6 T cell receptor beta chains below was sequenced from the same sample in a study of T cell responses to AZD1222 COVID-19 vaccine. Here immunoSEQ multiplex PCR was the method, and the copy in TCRdb shows in-frame clones only, minus some. This table has over 85,000 clones, 87% appearing once. Sequenced material: peripheral blood, taken on day 0 of AZD1222 vaccination. These receptors originate from an adult in good health.

This rearrangement joins TRBV11-2 to TRBJ1-3; 7 bases map to TRBD1. This CDR3 comprises 15 residues. CDR1 is SGHAT, CDR2 FQNNGV, per germline. J gave up 4 bases and V 5 bases, and 8 bases lay outside the gene matches. CDR3 sequence (DNA): TGTGCCAGCAGCCACCGACAGGGTTACGGAAACACCATATATTTT. This encodes CASSHRQGYGNTIYF.

The chain links TRBV18 to TRBJ2-4, with D tentatively TRBD2 (6 bases). Trimming took 2 bases from V and 12 from J, leaving 11 bases between them. Germline V CDR1 and CDR2: KGHSH, LQKENI. The CDR3 runs 12 residues. The CDR3 DNA is TGTGCCAGCTCACCAGGCGGGGTGGCTCAGTACTTC. Its protein is CASSPGGVAQYF.

V and J are TRBV4-1 and TRBJ2-7, with a weak D call TRBD2 (5 bases). Germline V gene lookup returns CDR1 MGHRA and CDR2 YSYEKL. CDR3 length: 17 residues. V dropped 1 base and J dropped 1 base, with 17 bases sitting between them. CDR3 DNA: TGCGCCAGCAGCCAAGGGGAGCTTCTCGCGCGATCCTACGAGCAGTACTTC. Its translation: CASSQGELLARSYEQYF.

This sequence joins TRBV28 and TRBJ2-7, with 11 nucleotides matching TRBD2. The J segment lost 1 base and the V segment lost 6 bases, leaving 2 bases of the junction unmatched. The CDR3 spans 14 residues. Per germline, CDR1 MDHEN and CDR2 SYDVKM. The CDR3, as DNA: TGTGCCAGCAGAAGACTAGCGGGATCCTACGAGCAGTACTTC. It encodes CASRRLAGSYEQYF.

In this sample, this clone turned up once. The chain is built from TRBV5-1 and TRBJ2-6; D possibly corresponds to TRBD2 (6 bases). CDR1 is SGHRS, CDR2 YFSETQ, per germline. V lost 4 bases and J lost 4, with 12 bases in between. The CDR3 contains 15 residues. The CDR3 bases are TGCGCCAGCAGCCCCACTAGCTGGGGGGCCAACGTCCTGACTTTC. This codes for CASSPTSWGANVLTF.

Only a few counts were recorded for this clone. V and J are TRBV6-2 or TRBV6-3 and TRBJ2-7, with 11 nucleotides matching TRBD2. The germline V gene encodes CDR1 MNHEY and CDR2 SVGEGT. The J segment lost 0 bases and the V segment lost 2 bases, leaving 6 bases of the junction unmatched. The CDR3 sequence is 17 residues long. CDR3 region: CASSYSLAGGISYEQYF. CDR3 bases: TGTGCCAGCAGTTACAGCCTAGCGGGGGGAATCTCCTACGAGCAGTACTTC.